Sequencing of this T cell receptor beta chain was carried out in a study of cytotoxic CD8 clonotypes in ibrutinib-treated CLL (dated by TCRdb to the early 2020s). About the study as a whole: In this cohort, 15 patients were treatment-naive and roughly 10 were relapsed/refractory, while roughly 17 had unmutated IGHV. Partial responses were observed in about 25 patients and complete responses in 2; after a median follow-up of 68 months, remission was maintained in 15 or so patients and progression was observed in approximately twelve. The response samples were drawn at a median of approximately twelve months into treatment, with a range of about 6 to 36 months. An average of 255,043 productive templates and 94,082 productive rearrangements was obtained per sample. Longitudinal samples were obtainable from about 30% of the roughly 90 participants in the trial. Cryopreserved peripheral blood mononuclear cells were obtained prior to treatment, at the time of response, and at either disease progression or sustained remission. Every remission and progressive disease sample was obtained while ibrutinib was still being received by the patients. Overall results and qualifications from the work: Baseline clonality was found to be higher than that of age-matched healthy donors and was strongly correlated with circulating CD8+ T-cell counts. Public clonotypes were rare and either contracted or stayed stable during treatment, and the rise in clonality at ibrutinib response reflected the expansion of private clonotypes. Sampling times were not matched between patients in sustained remission and patients whose disease was progressing, and lymph node repertoires were not examined. At ibrutinib response clonality went up, during sustained remission it held steady, and at progression it dropped back toward baseline.

What the time point label conveys for this sample: about a year on ibrutinib. For TCR beta library preparation, about 1.8 micrograms of genomic DNA were isolated from cryopreserved PBMCs. Longitudinal blood samples from CLL patients on ibrutinib monotherapy were analyzed using high-throughput TCR beta sequencing. The patients took part in an open-label, single-center phase 2 trial of ibrutinib monotherapy. Remarks on this clone: It has no known antigen specificity. Base qualities are not at hand, and no much larger clone is one base apart.

On a MiSeq, deep resolution sequencing aimed for a depth between 1 in 1 million and 1 in 200,000 T cells, with each clonotype covered 10x on average. The immunoSEQ hsTCRB Kit was used to generate the TCR beta libraries. Concerning the study's data processing: ImmunoSEQ Data Assistant and ImmunoSEQ Analyzer were used for data analysis, and V, D and J genes were assigned according to IMGT definitions. Clonality was computed as one minus normalized Shannon entropy of productive rearrangement frequencies, ranging from 0 to 1. Only overrepresented clonotypes making up at least 0.05% of each patient's repertoire were included in the public clonotype analysis. Thirteen age-matched healthy donor repertoires from immuneACCESS served as clonality controls. The table was pulled from immuneACCESS by TCRdb, which kept in-frame rearrangements only. Such tables lose some clones; where checked, under half of the loss comes from unresolved V genes, and the rest has no known cause. From that table come the V and J calls and clone size; the DNA was used to work out D and trimming. The sample has some 50,000 clones on record, less than 70% of them singletons. The top ten clones comprise more than 10% of the sample.

The CDR3 contains 16 residues, cysteine and phenylalanine counted. The CDR3 DNA has 48 bases and is translated from base 1. V loses 4 bases of germline sequence and J loses 0 bases, and the interval between the two ends is 12 bases. Based on the germline V gene, the CDR1 and CDR2 sequences are SGHVS and FNYEAQ. Recombination connected TRBV7-6 to TRBJ1-4; no D gene is confidently identified. Source: PBMCs, taken after 12 months of ibrutinib treatment. The sequence derives from a human donor with chronic lymphocytic leukemia. Here the CDR3 is given as CASSYTTGATNEKLFF. In nucleotide form, the sequence is TGTGCCAGCAGCTACACGACGGGTGCAACTAATGAAAAACTGTTTTTT.